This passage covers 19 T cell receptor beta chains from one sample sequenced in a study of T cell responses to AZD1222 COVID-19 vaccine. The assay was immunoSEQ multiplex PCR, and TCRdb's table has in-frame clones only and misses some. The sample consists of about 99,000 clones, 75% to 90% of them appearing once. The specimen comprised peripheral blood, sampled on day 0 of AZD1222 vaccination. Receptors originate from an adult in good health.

The CDR3 sequence is CASSRGQGTYLEKLFF. For the CDR3, the DNA is TGTGCCAGCAGCCGCGGACAGGGCACTTATTTGGAAAAACTGTTTTTT. This chain uses TRBV5-5 with TRBJ1-4, with 8 bases identical to TRBD1. J lost 8 bases, V lost 4 bases, and 13 bases had no gene match. Per the germline V gene, CDR1 is SGHKS and CDR2 is YYEKEE (reference sequence). This CDR3 contains 16 residues. The full variable domain, with the rest looked up from reference TRBV5-5 and TRBJ1-4, is DAGVTQSPTHLIKTRGQQVTLRCSPISGHKSVSWYQQVLGQGPQFIFQYYEKEERGRGNFPDRFSARQFPNYSSELNVNALLLGDSALYLCASSRGQGTYLEKLFFGSGTQLSVL.

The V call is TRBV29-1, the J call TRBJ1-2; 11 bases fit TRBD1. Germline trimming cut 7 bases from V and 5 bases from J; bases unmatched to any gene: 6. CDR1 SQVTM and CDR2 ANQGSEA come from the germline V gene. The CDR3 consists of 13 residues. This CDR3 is CSGGTGGDYGYTF. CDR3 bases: TGCAGCGGGGGGACAGGGGGAGATTATGGCTACACCTTC.

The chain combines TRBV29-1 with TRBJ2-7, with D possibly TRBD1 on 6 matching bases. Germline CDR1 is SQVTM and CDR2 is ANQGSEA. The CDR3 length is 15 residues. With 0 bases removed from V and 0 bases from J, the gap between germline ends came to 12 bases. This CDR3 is CSVEDIGQLSYEQYF. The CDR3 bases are TGCAGCGTTGAAGATATAGGACAGCTCTCCTACGAGCAGTACTTC.

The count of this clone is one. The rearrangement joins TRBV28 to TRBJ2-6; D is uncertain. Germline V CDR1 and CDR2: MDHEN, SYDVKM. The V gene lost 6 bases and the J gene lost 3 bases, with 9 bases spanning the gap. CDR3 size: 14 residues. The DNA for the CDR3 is TGTGCCAGCAGGACTTCCTTTGGGGCCAACGTCCTGACTTTC. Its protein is CASRTSFGANVLTF.

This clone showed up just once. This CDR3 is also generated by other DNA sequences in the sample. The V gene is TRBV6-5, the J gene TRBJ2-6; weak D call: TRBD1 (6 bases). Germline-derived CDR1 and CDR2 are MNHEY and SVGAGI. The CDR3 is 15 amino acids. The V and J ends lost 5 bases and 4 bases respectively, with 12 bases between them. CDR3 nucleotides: TGTGCCAGCAGTCTTACAGGGTCCGGGGCCAACGTCCTGACTTTC. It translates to CASSLTGSGANVLTF.

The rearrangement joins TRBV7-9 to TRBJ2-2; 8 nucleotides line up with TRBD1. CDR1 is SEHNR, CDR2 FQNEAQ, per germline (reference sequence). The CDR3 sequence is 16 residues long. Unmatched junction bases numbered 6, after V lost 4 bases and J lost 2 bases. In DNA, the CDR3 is TGTGCCAGCAGCTCCCGGACAGGGAGAAACACCGGGGAGCTGTTTTTT. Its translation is CASSSRTGRNTGELFF.

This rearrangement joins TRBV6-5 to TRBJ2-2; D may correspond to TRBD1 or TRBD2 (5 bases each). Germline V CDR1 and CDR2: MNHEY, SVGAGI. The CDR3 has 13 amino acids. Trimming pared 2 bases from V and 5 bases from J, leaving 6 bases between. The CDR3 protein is CASSYEGTGELFF. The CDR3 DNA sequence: TGTGCCAGCAGTTACGAGGGGACCGGGGAGCTGTTTTTT.

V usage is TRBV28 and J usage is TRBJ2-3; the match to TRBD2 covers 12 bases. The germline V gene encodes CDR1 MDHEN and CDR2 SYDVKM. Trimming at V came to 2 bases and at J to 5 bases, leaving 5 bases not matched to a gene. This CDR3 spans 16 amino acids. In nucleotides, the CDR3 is TGTGCCAGCAGTTTAAACCTAGCGGGAGGGGAAGATACGCAGTATTTT. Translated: CASSLNLAGGEDTQYF.

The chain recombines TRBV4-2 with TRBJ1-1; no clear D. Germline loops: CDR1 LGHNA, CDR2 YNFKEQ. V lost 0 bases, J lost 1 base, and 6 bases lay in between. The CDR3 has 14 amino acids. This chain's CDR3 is CASSQDHTNTEAFF. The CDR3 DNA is TGTGCCAGCAGCCAAGATCACACGAACACTGAAGCTTTCTTT.

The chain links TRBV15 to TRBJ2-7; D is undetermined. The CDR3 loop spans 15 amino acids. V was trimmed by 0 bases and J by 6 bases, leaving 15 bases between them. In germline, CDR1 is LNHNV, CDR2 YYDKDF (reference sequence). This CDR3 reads CATSRDRTAVGEQYF. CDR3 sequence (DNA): TGTGCCACCAGCAGAGACCGGACGGCGGTGGGCGAGCAGTACTTC.

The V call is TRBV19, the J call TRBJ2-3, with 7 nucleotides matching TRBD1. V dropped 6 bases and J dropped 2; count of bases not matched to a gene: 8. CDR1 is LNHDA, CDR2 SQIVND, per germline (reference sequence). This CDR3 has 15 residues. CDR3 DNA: TGTGCCAGTAGGGCGTGGGACAGCCCCACAGATACGCAGTATTTT. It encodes CASRAWDSPTDTQYF.

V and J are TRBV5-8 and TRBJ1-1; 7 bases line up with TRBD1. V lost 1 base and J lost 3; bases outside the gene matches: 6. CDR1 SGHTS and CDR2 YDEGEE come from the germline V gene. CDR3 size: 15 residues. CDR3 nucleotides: TGTGCCAGCAGCTTGAACGGACAGGCTTACACTGAAGCTTTCTTT. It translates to CASSLNGQAYTEAFF.

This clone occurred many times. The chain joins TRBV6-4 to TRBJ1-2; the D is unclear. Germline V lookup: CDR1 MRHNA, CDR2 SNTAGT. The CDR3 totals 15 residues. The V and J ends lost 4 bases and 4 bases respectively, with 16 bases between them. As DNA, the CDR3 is TGTGCCAGCAGTGTCCAGGAGGGTCCCCTCTATGGCTACACCTTC. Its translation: CASSVQEGPLYGYTF.

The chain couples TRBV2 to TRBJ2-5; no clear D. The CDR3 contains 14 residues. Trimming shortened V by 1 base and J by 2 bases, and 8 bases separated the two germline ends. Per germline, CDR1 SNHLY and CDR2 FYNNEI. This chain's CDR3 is CASSEGPVQETQYF. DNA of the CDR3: TGTGCCAGCAGTGAAGGCCCGGTACAAGAGACCCAGTACTTC.

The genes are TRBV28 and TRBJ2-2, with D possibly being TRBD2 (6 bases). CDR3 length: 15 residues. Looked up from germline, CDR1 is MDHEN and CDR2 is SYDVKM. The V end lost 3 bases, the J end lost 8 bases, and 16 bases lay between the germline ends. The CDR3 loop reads CASSLWGGPAGELFF. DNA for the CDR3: TGTGCCAGCAGTTTGTGGGGAGGACCCGCAGGGGAGCTGTTTTTT. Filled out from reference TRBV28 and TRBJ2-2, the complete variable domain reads DVKVTQSSRYLVKRTGEKVFLECVQDMDHENMFWYRQDPGLGLRLIYFSYDVKMKEKGDIPEGYSVSREKKERFSLILESASTNQTSMYLCASSLWGGPAGELFFGEGSRLTVL.

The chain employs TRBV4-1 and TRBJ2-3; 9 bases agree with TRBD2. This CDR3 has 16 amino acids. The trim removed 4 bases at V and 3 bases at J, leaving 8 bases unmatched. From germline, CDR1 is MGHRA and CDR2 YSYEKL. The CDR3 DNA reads TGCGCCAGCAGCCGGTTAGGTAGCGGGAGAACAGATACGCAGTATTTT. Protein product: CASSRLGSGRTDTQYF.

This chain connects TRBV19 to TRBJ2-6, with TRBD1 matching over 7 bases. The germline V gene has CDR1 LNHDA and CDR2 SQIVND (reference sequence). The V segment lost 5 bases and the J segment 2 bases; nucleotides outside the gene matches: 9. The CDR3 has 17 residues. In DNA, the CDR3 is TGTGCCAGTAGTTTCCCCCGCGACAGGGCTGGGGCCAACGTCCTGACTTTC. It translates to CASSFPRDRAGANVLTF.

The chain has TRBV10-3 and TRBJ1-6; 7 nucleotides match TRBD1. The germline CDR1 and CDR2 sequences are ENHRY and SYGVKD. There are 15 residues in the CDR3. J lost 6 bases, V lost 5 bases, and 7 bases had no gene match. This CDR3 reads CAISRGKGANSPLHF. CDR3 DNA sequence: TGTGCCATCAGTAGGGGGAAGGGGGCTAATTCACCCCTCCACTTT.

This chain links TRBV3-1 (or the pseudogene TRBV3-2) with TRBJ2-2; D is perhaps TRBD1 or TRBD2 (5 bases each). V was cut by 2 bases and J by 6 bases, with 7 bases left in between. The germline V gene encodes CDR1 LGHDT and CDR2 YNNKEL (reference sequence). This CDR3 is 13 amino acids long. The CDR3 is CASSQRGAGELFF. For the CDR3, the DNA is TGTGCCAGCAGCCAACGGGGCGCCGGGGAGCTGTTTTTT.